This note documents a single T cell receptor (beta chain) sequence. Antigen: not known. The entry originates in a study of T cell responses to AZD1222 COVID-19 vaccine. For the study at large: Both about-4-week and about-12-week second-dose recipients were combined. Study findings and constraints: Females made up more of the donors, who were largely white British, and clonal diversity may have come out too low.

TCRdb's copy holds only in-frame clones and misses some; the assay was immunoSEQ multiplex PCR. The table has roughly 180,000 clones, around 88% seen once. The CDR3 consists of 13 residues. Trimming left V 0 bases short and J 12 bases short, with 10 bases between. Per germline, CDR1 SGHRS and CDR2 YFSETQ. The chain recombines TRBV5-1 with TRBJ1-6, with D tentatively TRBD1 (6 bases). This specimen consisted of peripheral blood, obtained on day 0 of AZD1222 vaccination. This receptor was obtained from an adult in good health. As DNA, the CDR3 is TGCGCCAGCAGCTTGGAACAGGGACTACCCCTCCACTTT. Encoded protein: CASSLEQGLPLHF.